This is a list of T cell receptor beta chains from one sample in a study of Ad26.COV2.S vaccination and SARS-CoV-2 variants. TCRdb's table, derived via immunoSEQ multiplex PCR, lists solely in-frame clones and lacks some. The sample lists just over 350,000 clones; roughly 85% were seen once. The input for sequencing was peripheral blood, taken in a trial of Ad26.COV2.S vaccine versus placebo. These receptors all stem from a person between 18 and 65 years old who received the Ad26.COV2.S COVID-19 vaccine or a placebo. Each CDR3 is given with its conserved first and last residue. D genes are given only for firm matches. Expanded clones get a size class; other rows say once, few or many, or leave the size out.

D,size,V,J,CDR3,DNA
-,-,TRBV7-8,TRBJ2-2,CASGSARGGTNTGELFF,TGTGCCAGCGGATCGGCTAGGGGGGGTACGAACACCGGGGAGCTGTTTTTT
-,-,TRBV18,TRBJ1-2,CASSPPPMEPNYGYTF,TGTGCCAGCTCACCACCCCCCATGGAGCCTAACTATGGCTACACCTTC
-,-,TRBV28,TRBJ1-2,CASSPDSLVNYGYTF,TGTGCCAGCAGTCCTGATAGCTTGGTTAACTATGGCTACACCTTC
TRBD2,-,TRBV11-2,TRBJ2-2,CASSLRLAGTGELFF,TGTGCCAGCAGCTTACGTCTAGCGGGAACCGGGGAGCTGTTTTTT
-,once,TRBV7-2,TRBJ2-1,CASRDRDRGSYNEQFF,TGTGCCAGCAGAGATAGGGACCGAGGCTCCTACAATGAGCAGTTCTTC
-,-,TRBV15,TRBJ2-7,CATSRGSAGSYEQYF,TGTGCCACCAGCAGAGGGTCAGCGGGTAGCTACGAGCAGTACTTC
-,-,TRBV10-3,TRBJ1-1,CAISESTEAFF,TGTGCCATCAGTGAGTCAACGGAAGCTTTCTTT
-,-,TRBV18,TRBJ1-1,CASSPQGTENSEAFF,TGTGCCAGCTCACCACAGGGGACGGAAAACTCTGAAGCTTTCTTT
-,-,TRBV7-6,TRBJ2-2,CASSRQSLANTGELFF,TGTGCCAGCAGCCGTCAGTCCCTAGCGAACACCGGGGAGCTGTTTTTT
TRBD1,-,TRBV20-1,TRBJ2-7,CSASRTGDAPEQYF,TGCAGTGCTAGTCGGACAGGTGACGCCCCTGAGCAGTACTTC
-,few,TRBV5-1,TRBJ2-7,CASTTDGPYEQYF,TGCGCCAGCACAACCGACGGACCCTACGAGCAGTACTTC
TRBD2,-,TRBV10-1,TRBJ2-5,CASSPGLAGGLETQYF,TGCGCCAGCAGCCCGGGACTAGCGGGGGGGCTGGAGACCCAGTACTTC
-,-,TRBV5-1,TRBJ2-1,CASSPRVSWNEQFF,TGCGCCAGCAGCCCCAGGGTCTCGTGGAATGAGCAGTTCTTC
TRBD1,-,TRBV15,TRBJ2-7,CATSRDRGVYEQYF,TGTGCCACCAGCAGGGACAGGGGGGTCTACGAGCAGTACTTC
TRBD2,-,TRBV12-3/TRBV12-4,TRBJ2-5,CASRPGGGPQYF,TGTGCCAGCAGACCCGGGGGGGGCCCACAGTACTTC
-,-,TRBV5-1,TRBJ1-2,CASSLDGGYGYTF,TGCGCCAGCAGCTTGGATGGCGGCTATGGCTACACCTTC
TRBD1,-,TRBV4-3,TRBJ1-5,CASSQSHRGRGNQPQHF,TGCGCCAGCAGCCAATCGCACAGGGGGAGAGGCAATCAGCCCCAGCATTTT
TRBD1,once,TRBV6-2/TRBV6-3,TRBJ1-2,CASSYWQGAADGYTF,TGTGCCAGCAGTTACTGGCAGGGGGCTGCGGATGGCTACACCTTC
TRBD2,-,TRBV4-3,TRBJ2-2,CASSQEMGWVAGVTGELFF,TGCGCCAGCAGCCAAGAGATGGGGTGGGTAGCGGGAGTAACCGGGGAGCTGTTTTTT
TRBD2,-,TRBV10-3,TRBJ2-3,CAIRQPLAADTQYF,TGTGCCATCAGACAACCACTAGCGGCAGATACGCAGTATTTT
TRBD2,once,TRBV2,TRBJ2-7,CASLGTDDPGLAGAYEQYF,TGTGCCAGCCTAGGGACGGATGATCCGGGACTAGCGGGAGCCTACGAGCAGTACTTC
TRBD1,-,TRBV27,TRBJ1-6,CASSSGTGTHSPLHF,TGTGCCAGCAGTTCGGGGACAGGGACGCACTCACCCCTCCACTTT
-,-,TRBV5-1,TRBJ1-3,CASSSPLYRNLLTIRNTIYF,TGCGCCAGCAGCTCCCCCCTTTACCGTAATCTTTTAACTATTAGAAACACCATATATTTT
-,-,TRBV25-1,TRBJ1-1,CASTSGMNTEAFF,TGTGCCAGCACTTCGGGTATGAACACTGAAGCTTTCTTT
-,-,TRBV28,TRBJ2-7,CASSFRLDPLAYEQYF,TGTGCCAGCAGTTTCCGATTAGACCCCCTGGCCTACGAGCAGTACTTC
-,few,TRBV9,TRBJ1-3,CASSEPGGNAGNTIYF,TGTGCCAGCAGCGAGCCGGGGGGAAACGCTGGAAACACCATATATTTT
-,-,TRBV3-1/TRBV3-2,TRBJ2-2,CASRKQGNTGELFF,TGTGCCAGCAGGAAACAGGGGAACACCGGGGAGCTGTTTTTT
TRBD1,-,TRBV6-2/TRBV6-3,TRBJ2-2,CASSYLTGAANTGELFF,TGTGCCAGCAGTTACCTCACAGGGGCGGCGAACACCGGGGAGCTGTTTTTT
TRBD1,-,TRBV3-1/TRBV3-2,TRBJ2-1,CASSQNLEDRLFF,TGTGCCAGCAGCCAAAACCTAGAGGACAGGCTCTTCTTC
-,many,TRBV3-1/TRBV3-2,TRBJ2-7,CASSQVRYGEQYF,TGTGCCAGCAGCCAAGTCAGGTATGGCGAGCAGTACTTC
-,-,TRBV7-2,TRBJ1-3,CASSLVSSGNTIYF,TGTGCCAGCAGCTTAGTGAGCTCTGGAAACACCATATATTTT
TRBD2,-,TRBV6-5,TRBJ2-1,CASSWREGLNEQFF,TGTGCCAGCAGTTGGCGGGAGGGCCTCAATGAGCAGTTCTTC
-,-,TRBV30,TRBJ1-1,CAVRSRGWGMNTEAFF,TGTGCCGTGCGGAGCAGAGGATGGGGAATGAACACTGAAGCTTTCTTT
-,-,TRBV30,TRBJ2-7,CAWSVAGWTYEQYF,TGTGCCTGGAGTGTGGCAGGGTGGACCTACGAGCAGTACTTC
-,-,TRBV6-5,TRBJ1-3,CASSPGTERNTIYF,TGTGCCAGCAGCCCCGGGACCGAGCGAAACACCATATATTTT
TRBD1,-,TRBV27,TRBJ2-1,CASSLRGREQFF,TGTGCCAGCAGCCTCAGGGGGCGGGAGCAGTTCTTC
TRBD2,-,TRBV6-2/TRBV6-3,TRBJ2-1,CASSYLGGLASYNEQFF,TGTGCCAGCAGTTACTTGGGGGGACTAGCGTCCTACAATGAGCAGTTCTTC
-,-,TRBV10-2,TRBJ1-2,CASSEVVGFYGYTF,TGCGCCAGCAGTGAGGTCGTAGGATTCTATGGCTACACCTTC
TRBD1,once,TRBV6-2/TRBV6-3,TRBJ2-7,CASSGYRDSSYEQYF,TGTGCCAGCAGCGGCTACCGGGACAGCTCCTACGAGCAGTACTTC
TRBD1,few,TRBV4-1,TRBJ2-7,CASSQPTGASYEQYF,TGCGCCAGCAGCCAACCAACAGGGGCCTCCTACGAGCAGTACTTC
TRBD1,-,TRBV9,TRBJ2-7,CASSAGTGTPEAQYF,TGTGCCAGCAGCGCCGGGACAGGGACCCCGGAGGCGCAGTACTTC
-,-,TRBV15,TRBJ2-1,CATSREGAAYNEQFF,TGTGCCACCAGCAGGGAGGGGGCAGCCTACAATGAGCAGTTCTTC
-,-,TRBV5-1,TRBJ2-7,CASSRSSTYEQYF,TGCGCCAGCTCACGCTCCTCCACCTACGAGCAGTACTTC
-,few,TRBV2,TRBJ1-2,CASSRDRAFNYGYTF,TGTGCCAGCAGTAGAGACAGAGCCTTTAACTATGGCTACACCTTC
-,few,TRBV5-4,TRBJ2-7,CASSSTYEQYF,TGTGCCAGCAGCTCCACCTACGAGCAGTACTTC
TRBD2,-,TRBV28,TRBJ2-3,CASNQRRLAGVADTQYF,TGTGCCAGCAATCAACGCCGACTAGCGGGAGTTGCAGATACGCAGTATTTT
-,-,TRBV7-2,TRBJ1-6,CASRPYPDRINDSPLHF,TGTGCCAGCAGACCCTACCCCGACAGAATTAATGATTCACCCCTCCACTTT
-,-,TRBV4-3,TRBJ2-7,CASSRSGTPTYEQYF,TGCGCCAGCAGCCGCTCCGGGACACCAACCTACGAGCAGTACTTC
TRBD1,-,TRBV5-5,TRBJ1-2,CASSSLGRQGAEVYGYTF,TGTGCCAGCAGCTCCCTAGGGCGACAGGGGGCGGAGGTCTATGGCTACACCTTC
-,-,TRBV5-5,TRBJ1-1,CASSPPYSGTEAFF,TGTGCCAGCAGCCCGCCCTACAGTGGAACTGAAGCTTTCTTT
TRBD2,-,TRBV18,TRBJ2-5,CASSQGLAGFETQYF,TGTGCCAGCTCACAGGGACTAGCGGGGTTTGAGACCCAGTACTTC
TRBD1,-,TRBV30,TRBJ1-3,CAWTGTVSGNTIYF,TGTGCCTGGACGGGGACAGTCTCTGGAAACACCATATATTTT